A single sample gave rise to the 30 T cell receptor beta chains below, sequenced in a study of Ad26.COV2.S vaccination and SARS-CoV-2 variants. Specified treatment: some 19 received Ad26.COV2.S at low or high dose, single or two shots; about 5 received placebo; per-sample allocation not given. Repertoires come from day 63 after the first vaccine or placebo injection. Clones were sequenced by immunoSEQ multiplex PCR, and TCRdb holds only the in-frame ones, with some missing. The sample contains some 330,000 clones, 85% to 90% of which appear only once. The input for sequencing was peripheral blood, taken in a trial of Ad26.COV2.S vaccine versus placebo. All receptors come from a person aged 18-60 years who received the Ad26.COV2.S COVID-19 vaccine or a placebo.

The genes are TRBV5-1 and TRBJ2-1; 8 bases are shared with TRBD2. V trimming: 0 bases; J trimming: 1 base; junction bases outside the gene matches: 3. Germline values: CDR1 SGHRS, CDR2 YFSETQ. This CDR3 is 16 amino acids long. The CDR3 sequence: CASSLGRLASYNEQFF. The CDR3 bases are TGCGCCAGCAGCTTGGGCAGACTAGCGTCCTACAATGAGCAGTTCTTC.

In nucleotides, the CDR3 is TGTGCCGCCAGGGGGCGGCTAACTAATGAAAAACTGTTTTTT. Its protein is CAARGRLTNEKLFF. The chain joins TRBV6-6 to TRBJ1-4; 8 bases match TRBD1. The germline gives CDR1 MNHNY, CDR2 SVGAGI (reference sequence). The trim removed 11 bases at V and 1 base at J, leaving 6 bases unmatched. This CDR3 has 14 residues.

The V call is TRBV3-1 (or the pseudogene TRBV3-2), the J call TRBJ1-3; TRBD1 might be the D (5 bases). The CDR3 totals 16 residues. Trimming shortened V by 0 bases and J by 0 bases, and 9 bases separated the two germline ends. CDR1 is LGHDT and CDR2 is YNNKEL in the germline V gene (reference sequence). In nucleotides, the CDR3 is TGTGCCAGCAGCCAAGATTTCGACAGCTCTGGAAACACCATATATTTT. Amino acid sequence: CASSQDFDSSGNTIYF.

The chain is built from TRBV5-4 and TRBJ2-1, with 12 positions matching TRBD1. Germline V CDR1 and CDR2: SGHNT, YYREEE (reference sequence). CDR3 length: 15 amino acids. V was pared by 4 bases and J by 8 bases, with 7 bases of the junction left unmatched. The CDR3 DNA is TGTGCCAGCAGCCCGGGACAGGGGGCGCAATATGAGCAGTTCTTC. Residues: CASSPGQGAQYEQFF.

This sequence joins TRBV27 and TRBJ2-1; TRBD2 agrees at 7 bases. The CDR3 is 13 amino acids. Germline CDR1 MNHEY, CDR2 SMNVEV (reference sequence). J gave up 5 bases and V 10 bases, and 8 bases lay outside the gene matches. Here the CDR3 reads CATRSGGNNEQFF. The CDR3 nucleotides are TGTGCCACCCGCTCGGGGGGAAACAATGAGCAGTTCTTC.

This clone was seen once. V gene TRBV7-2 combines with J gene TRBJ1-1; no definite D call. V was trimmed by 3 bases and J by 1 base, leaving 6 bases between them. The CDR3 runs 13 residues. Germline assignment: CDR1 SGHTA and CDR2 FQGNSA. The CDR3, as DNA: TGTGCCAGCAGCTTCCGGGGGAACACTGAAGCTTTCTTT. It specifies CASSFRGNTEAFF.

The rearrangement links TRBV10-1 to TRBJ2-3; 9 bases line up with TRBD1. The CDR3 is 15 residues long. Germline V CDR1 and CDR2: WNHNN, SYGVQD (reference sequence). Trimming took 6 bases from V and 3 from J; bases not matched to a gene: 7. The CDR3 loop is CASSPRDRETDTQYF. CDR3 sequence (DNA): TGCGCCAGCAGCCCCCGGGACAGGGAAACAGATACGCAGTATTTT.

The V call is TRBV11-2, the J call TRBJ1-4, with 7 bases identical to TRBD1. V lost 8 bases, J lost 7 bases, and 10 bases stayed unmatched. The CDR3 is 14 residues long. Germline CDR1 SGHAT, CDR2 FQNNGV. CDR3: CASGSGGRGEKLFF. The CDR3 DNA is TGTGCCAGCGGCTCAGGGGGGCGGGGTGAAAAACTGTTTTTT. The full variable domain, completed using reference TRBV11-2 and TRBJ1-4, is EAGVAQSPRYKIIEKRQSVAFWCNPISGHATLYWYQQILGQGPKLLIQFQNNGVVDDSQLPKDRFSAERLKGVDSTLKIQPAKLEDSAVYLCASGSGGRGEKLFFGSGTQLSVL.

This sequence joins TRBV7-7 and TRBJ2-5; D possibly corresponds to TRBD1 (5 bases). This CDR3 contains 16 residues. V was pared by 5 bases and J by 1 base, with 17 bases between. CDR1 is SSHAT and CDR2 is FNYEAQ in the germline V gene (reference sequence). The CDR3 DNA is TGTGCCAGCAGCCCCGACAGAGACAAAGGCCAAGAGACCCAGTACTTC. It is translated as CASSPDRDKGQETQYF.

This chain links TRBV6-2 or TRBV6-3 with TRBJ2-1; 7 bases are shared with TRBD1. Per the germline V gene, CDR1 is MNHEY and CDR2 is SVGEGT. With 6 bases clipped from V and 1 base from J, the junction kept 6 bases outside the gene matches. The CDR3 runs 15 residues. The CDR3 sequence is CASSRAQGSYNEQFF. The DNA of the CDR3 is TGTGCCAGCAGCCGGGCACAGGGGTCCTACAATGAGCAGTTCTTC.

The chain has TRBV19 and TRBJ2-1; 14 bases agree with TRBD2. The junction had 3 bases not matched to a gene; V was cut back by 1 base and J by 4 bases. Germline lookup yields CDR1 LNHDA and CDR2 SQIVND (reference sequence). The CDR3 has 17 amino acids. In DNA, the CDR3 is TGTGCCAGTAGTATAGGGGGGACTAGCGGGAGTTACAATGAGCAGTTCTTC. This translates into CASSIGGTSGSYNEQFF.

The V gene is TRBV29-1, the J gene TRBJ1-1; tentative D call: TRBD1 (6 bases). This CDR3 spans 13 amino acids. Trimming pared 3 bases from V and 6 bases from J, leaving 14 bases between. Germline V gives CDR1 SQVTM, CDR2 ANQGSEA. The CDR3 here is CSVDVTGIAEAFF. The CDR3 DNA is TGCAGCGTTGACGTAACAGGGATCGCTGAAGCTTTCTTT.

The rearrangement joins TRBV2 to TRBJ1-2; D not resolved. V was cut by 0 bases and J by 6 bases, with 8 bases left in between. This CDR3 is built from 13 residues. Germline V CDR1 and CDR2: SNHLY, FYNNEI. In DNA form, the CDR3 reads TGTGCCAGCAGTGAAGCTTGGGGAAATGGCTACACCTTC. It specifies CASSEAWGNGYTF. Together with reference TRBV2 and TRBJ1-2, the CDR3 gives the full variable domain: EPEVTQTPSHQVTQMGQEVILRCVPISNHLYFYWYRQILGQKVEFLVSFYNNEISEKSEIFDDQFSVERPDGSNFTLKIRSTKLEDSAMYFCASSEAWGNGYTFGSGTRLTVV.

The rearrangement uses TRBV6-5 and TRBJ1-2; 7 bases align to TRBD1. With 7 bases clipped from V and 7 bases from J, the junction kept 3 bases outside the gene matches. Germline CDR1 MNHEY, CDR2 SVGAGI. This CDR3 has 11 residues. For the CDR3, the DNA is TGTGCCAGCAAACAGGGGTTTGGCTACACCTTC. Protein sequence: CASKQGFGYTF.

V usage is TRBV28 and J usage is TRBJ1-1; maybe TRBD1 (6 bases). Trimming took 4 bases from V and 4 from J, leaving 16 bases between them. Germline V CDR1 and CDR2: MDHEN, SYDVKM. CDR3 length: 15 residues. The CDR3 here is CASSSLQGGGTEAFF. CDR3 coding DNA: TGTGCCAGCAGTTCACTACAGGGAGGAGGCACTGAAGCTTTCTTT.

This chain uses TRBV11-3 with TRBJ1-2; 9 bases align to TRBD1. After removal of 1 base from V and 5 bases from J, the junction contained 8 bases not matched to a gene. Germline V gene sequence: CDR1 SGHNT, CDR2 YENEEA. The CDR3 loop spans 16 amino acids. This CDR3 is CASSLAWTGVTYGYTF. DNA of the CDR3: TGTGCCAGCAGCTTAGCATGGACAGGGGTTACTTATGGCTACACCTTC.

In DNA form, the CDR3 reads TGTGCCAGCTCACCACCCTCTGGGAGGAAGGGAAACACCATATATTTT. Encoded protein: CASSPPSGRKGNTIYF. J is TRBJ1-3 and V is TRBV18; no firm D call. Per germline, CDR1 KGHSH and CDR2 LQKENI. The V end lost 0 bases, the J end lost 4 bases, and 13 bases lay between the germline ends. The CDR3 loop spans 16 amino acids.

The J gene is TRBJ1-5, the V gene TRBV27; possible D gene TRBD1, 5 bases. Between the trimmed V and J ends, which lost 8 bases and 0 bases, there was a span of 14 bases. The CDR3 contains 15 residues. Germline V gives CDR1 MNHEY, CDR2 SMNVEV (reference sequence). This chain's CDR3 is CASSPGTYSNQPQHF. The CDR3 region has the DNA TGTGCCAGCTCCCCAGGGACCTATAGCAATCAGCCCCAGCATTTT.

V is TRBV19 and J is TRBJ1-4; 8 bases line up with TRBD1. The germline V gene has CDR1 LNHDA and CDR2 SQIVND (reference sequence). There are 14 residues in the CDR3. Unmatched junction bases numbered 6, after V lost 5 bases and J lost 7 bases. CDR3 residues: CASSLTGDREKLFF. For the CDR3, the DNA is TGTGCCAGTAGTTTGACAGGGGACCGTGAAAAACTGTTTTTT.

The chain uses TRBV2 and TRBJ1-6; 7 bases agree with TRBD1. The germline V gene encodes CDR1 SNHLY and CDR2 FYNNEI. Trimming at V came to 7 bases and at J to 10 bases, leaving 7 bases not matched to a gene. This CDR3 is 13 amino acids long. Written as DNA, the CDR3 is TGTGCCAGCACCCCAGGGGGGAGATCACCCCTCCACTTT. This encodes CASTPGGRSPLHF.

This clone was detected once. Other DNA sequences in the sample encode the same CDR3. The rearrangement joins TRBV5-1 to TRBJ1-1; D remains ambiguous. Trimming shortened V by 1 base and J by 2 bases, and 6 bases separated the two germline ends. The CDR3 runs to 13 residues. Germline loops: CDR1 SGHRS, CDR2 YFSETQ. The CDR3 reads CASSLLANTEAFF. CDR3 nucleotides: TGCGCCAGCAGCTTGTTGGCCAACACTGAAGCTTTCTTT.

The rearrangement joins TRBV6-5 to TRBJ2-1; D is perhaps TRBD2 (6 bases). CDR1 and CDR2 from the germline V gene are MNHEY and SVGAGI. CDR3 length: 14 amino acids. V lost 4 bases and J 9 bases, leaving 16 bases between the germline ends. CDR3 loop: CASSSRLVGGEQFF. CDR3 coding DNA: TGTGCCAGCAGTTCGCGACTAGTTGGAGGTGAGCAGTTCTTC.

DNA of the CDR3: TGTGCCAGTAGTACCAGAACCGGGACAGCAAGGTACACCTTC. It is translated as CASSTRTGTARYTF. The V and J genes are TRBV19 and TRBJ1-2; 7 bases are shared with TRBD1. The CDR3 contains 14 residues. Unmatched junction bases numbered 13, after V lost 4 bases and J lost 11 bases. Germline CDR1 and CDR2: LNHDA and SQIVND (reference sequence).

The V and J genes are TRBV11-2 and TRBJ2-1; 7 positions agree with TRBD2. The CDR3 loop spans 14 amino acids. Germline loops: CDR1 SGHAT, CDR2 FQNNGV. Trimming at V came to 3 bases and at J to 3 bases, leaving 2 bases not matched to a gene. CDR3: CASSFRDYYNEQFF. CDR3 coding DNA: TGTGCCAGCAGCTTCCGGGACTACTACAATGAGCAGTTCTTC.

This clone came up a few times. The chain carries TRBV7-8 and TRBJ2-2; D possibly matches TRBD1 or TRBD2 (5 bases each). The V end lost 6 bases, the J end lost 15 bases, and 29 bases lay between the germline ends. The germline V gene encodes CDR1 SGHVS and CDR2 FQNEAQ. The CDR3 is 16 residues long. The CDR3 here is CASRNRDGGPGGWVFF. The CDR3 DNA sequence: TGTGCCAGCAGGAACCGGGACGGAGGCCCAGGCGGTTGGGTGTTTTTT.

This chain joins TRBV7-9 and TRBJ1-1, with 8 bases aligning to TRBD1. Germline assignment: CDR1 SEHNR and CDR2 FQNEAQ (reference sequence). The V and J ends lost 5 bases and 4 bases, in that order; junction bases with no gene match: 6. The CDR3 extends over 14 amino acids. CDR3 DNA sequence: TGTGCCAGCAGCGAGGCCGGGACAGGCACTGAAGCTTTCTTT. Protein sequence: CASSEAGTGTEAFF.

The V and J genes are TRBV12-3 or TRBV12-4 and TRBJ1-2, with D possibly TRBD1 on 5 matching bases. The CDR3 consists of 13 residues. V lost 6 bases, J lost 4 bases, and 12 bases lay in between. In DNA, the CDR3 is TGTGCCAGCAGCCTGACAGCGTCCTATGGCTACACCTTC. Amino acids: CASSLTASYGYTF.

The chain combines TRBV4-1 with TRBJ1-1; D not resolved. The CDR3 loop spans 12 amino acids. The V gene lost 0 bases and the J gene lost 11 bases, with 10 bases spanning the gap. Germline CDR1 MGHRA, CDR2 YSYEKL. CDR3 region: CASSQDGYWAFF. In DNA, the CDR3 is TGCGCCAGCAGCCAAGATGGGTATTGGGCTTTCTTT.

This clone was detected only once. V usage is TRBV19 and J usage is TRBJ1-1, with TRBD1 matching 9 bases. With V trimmed by 2 bases and J by 4 bases, 8 bases remained unmatched. Germline loops: CDR1 LNHDA, CDR2 SQIVND (reference sequence). The CDR3 covers 16 residues. This CDR3 is CASSIWGTGRGTEAFF. CDR3 DNA sequence: TGTGCCAGTAGTATATGGGGGACAGGGAGAGGCACTGAAGCTTTCTTT.

The chain links TRBV25-1 to TRBJ2-3; 7 bases align to TRBD2. CDR3 length equals 16 residues. V was clipped by 7 bases and J by 1 base; unmatched bases: 11. The germline V gene has CDR1 MGHDK and CDR2 SYGVNS. The CDR3 reads CASTQYRTRRTDTQYF. For the CDR3, the DNA is TGTGCCAGCACCCAATACAGGACTAGGCGCACAGATACGCAGTATTTT.